A selection of T cell receptor beta chains follows, all from one sample in a study of shared clonotypes between healthy human individuals. The assay was immunoSEQ multiplex PCR, and TCRdb's table has in-frame clones only and misses some. Of about 460,000 clones listed, 77% were seen once; the top ten hold 12%. Specimen: PBMCs. All receptors come from a woman in her thirties or forties in good health. Some clones in this sample may be carry-over from other donors' samples. CDR3s include the opening cysteine and the closing phenylalanine or tryptophan. Fields, in order: J gene, V gene, CDR3 protein.

TRBJ2-3	TRBV5-1	CASSPTSGSADTQYF
TRBJ1-1	TRBV5-5	CASSLVVSGTEAFF
TRBJ2-5	TRBV9	CASAKAGQETQYF
TRBJ2-5	TRBV27	CASSLGWAFQETQYF
TRBJ1-1	TRBV5-1	CASSLAAEVNTEAFF
TRBJ2-1	TRBV27	CASSSPAGTGTREQFF
TRBJ1-1	TRBV27	CASLFLGGTEAFF
TRBJ1-6	TRBV2	CASSEGDSPWSPLHF
TRBJ1-2	TRBV27	CASSLFSGQGTTYGYTF
TRBJ2-7	TRBV5-4	CAYTIQGASYEQYF
TRBJ1-5	TRBV2	CASSVNRGSNQPQHF
TRBJ2-3	TRBV4-3	CASSQEGRGTGPRDTQYF
TRBJ2-1	TRBV6-4	CASSPSGRVYNEQFF
TRBJ2-1	TRBV5-1	CASSAGQGIDEQFF
TRBJ2-2	TRBV2	CASSETEANTGELFF
TRBJ1-1	TRBV29-1	CSANRGHGTEAFF
TRBJ1-1	TRBV9	CASSVGGQGGTEAFF
TRBJ2-7	TRBV10-1	CASSGAESSYEQYF
TRBJ2-3	TRBV18	CASSHRELSTDTQYF
TRBJ2-1	TRBV7-2	CASSLRAGEDYNEQFF
TRBJ2-7	TRBV19	CASSFQWADGYEQYF
TRBJ2-5	TRBV7-3	CASSQGQAETQYF
TRBJ2-1	TRBV5-8	CASSFPLTGGYNEQFF
TRBJ1-5	TRBV6-1	CASSKGTYSNQPQHF
TRBJ2-7	TRBV6-1	CARRDSPYPYEQYF
TRBJ2-3	TRBV11-3	CASSHGTSGSLWADTQYF
TRBJ1-2	TRBV6-1	CASGAGPNYGYTF
TRBJ2-7	TRBV27	CANQKTLRDVTAYEQYF
TRBJ1-1	TRBV19	CASSIAWQPEAFF
TRBJ2-2	TRBV7-2	CASRTGSGELFF
TRBJ1-4	TRBV5-4	CASSLQGGEKLFF
TRBJ1-2	TRBV11-2	CASSPGGGWDGYTF
TRBJ2-4	TRBV7-2	CASSPRGGPNIQYF
TRBJ2-1	TRBV7-9	CAIYQTGSSYNEQFF
TRBJ2-7	TRBV6-6	CASSPSGSTYEQYF
TRBJ2-5	TRBV6-1	CASSEKNSGDRKYF
TRBJ2-2	TRBV28	CASSPFPGTRNTGELFF
TRBJ2-3	TRBV28	CASSFSQGGPDTQYF
TRBJ1-2	TRBV2	CASSGTGGNYGYTF
TRBJ1-3	TRBV30	CAWRPRSAGNTIYF
TRBJ2-7	TRBV19	CASSTGLAGGTYEQYF
TRBJ2-2	TRBV29-1	CSVGQDTNTGELFF
TRBJ2-7	TRBV9	CASSVQGEDYEQYF
TRBJ2-5	TRBV7-3	CASSLNLAGGPGETQYF
TRBJ1-2	TRBV2	CASSADRVYGYTF
TRBJ2-7	TRBV6-5	CASSWTGLIEQYF
TRBJ2-5	TRBV6-6	CASWAQGVKETQYF
TRBJ1-2	TRBV29-1	CSVPGTGNYGYTF
TRBJ2-7	TRBV27	CASSLGQGSYEQYF
TRBJ1-2	TRBV5-6	CASSLETGTNYGYTF
TRBJ2-6	TRBV7-6	CASSLLGTDVSGANVLTF
TRBJ2-7	TRBV30	CAWSLSYEQYF
TRBJ2-1	TRBV15	CATSRVPNTYNEQFF
TRBJ1-5	TRBV28	CASREQGDNQPQHF
-	TRBV5-1	CASSLAGTGGGEQYF